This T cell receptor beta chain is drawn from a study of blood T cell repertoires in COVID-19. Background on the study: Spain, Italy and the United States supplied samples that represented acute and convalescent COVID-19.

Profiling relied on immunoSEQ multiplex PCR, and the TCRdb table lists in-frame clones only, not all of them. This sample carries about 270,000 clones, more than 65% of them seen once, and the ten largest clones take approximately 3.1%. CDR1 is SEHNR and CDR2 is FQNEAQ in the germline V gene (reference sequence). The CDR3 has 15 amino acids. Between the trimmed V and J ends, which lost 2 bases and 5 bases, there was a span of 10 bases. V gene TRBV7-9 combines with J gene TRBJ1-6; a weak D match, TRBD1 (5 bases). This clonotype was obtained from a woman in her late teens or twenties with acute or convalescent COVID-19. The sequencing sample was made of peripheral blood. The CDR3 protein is CASSLRQGHNSPLHF. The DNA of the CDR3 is TGTGCCAGCAGCTTAAGGCAGGGCCATAATTCACCCCTCCACTTT. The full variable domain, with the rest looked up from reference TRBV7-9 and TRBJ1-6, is DTGVSQNPRHKITKRGQNVTFRCDPISEHNRLYWYRQTLGQGPEFLTYFQNEAQLEKSRLLSDRFSAERPKGSFSTLEIQRTEQGDSAMYLCASSLRQGHNSPLHFGNGTRLTVT.